This T cell receptor beta chain came from a study of T cell responses to AZD1222 COVID-19 vaccine. Across the study: Second doses were pooled across both intervals (about 4 or about 12 weeks).

CDR1 is SNHLY, CDR2 FYNNEI, per germline. V dropped 5 bases and J dropped 5 bases, with 12 bases sitting between them. The CDR3 totals 14 residues. Study-wide points: Dominant CD4 TCR responses targeted spike regions 160-218 and 743-854. When two AZD1222 doses had been given, Spike-specific TCR breadth and depth rose. Clonal diversity may have been underestimated in mostly white British donors.

Method: immunoSEQ multiplex PCR; TCRdb's copy keeps in-frame clones and lacks some. The repertoire holds about 120,000 clones, with roughly 88% as singletons. About this clone itself: Its antigen is unidentified.

The specimen comprised peripheral blood, sampled on day 0 of AZD1222 vaccination. This sequence was found in an adult in good health. The chain couples TRBV2 to TRBJ1-4, with D maybe TRBD1 (6 bases). The CDR3 DNA sequence: TGTGCCAGCAGTCGTACAGGGTTCAATGAAAAACTGTTTTTT. It yields the protein CASSRTGFNEKLFF.